This paragraph covers one TCR beta chain sequence. The target antigen is unknown. The genes and germline here are from mouse. The missing CDR3 end, 1 residue past where the read stops, is filled in from the germline J gene. Survey-depth TCRbeta CDR3 sequencing reported V/J genes and productive frequencies. TCRdb keeps only in-frame clones here, not all; method: immunoSEQ multiplex PCR. Of 530 or so clones in the sample, around 66% were seen once. This specimen belongs to a study of tissue T cells after allogeneic stem cell transplantation. Points from the study as a whole: Anatomically similar tissues had similar TCR repertoires within each patient. In patients and mice, blood and spleen missed much of tissue repertoire. Shared clones across patients were few; motif clustering revealed tissue-specific shared signatures.

Per the germline V gene, CDR1 is NSQYPW and CDR2 is LRSPGD (reference sequence). Between the trimmed V and J ends, which lost 0 bases and 0 bases, there was a span of 8 bases. This CDR3 has 15 residues. The sequenced sample consisted of gut tissue. This clonotype originated in a female BALB/c mouse in good health. The mice in this strain carry MHC haplotype H2-d. V gene TRBV1 combines with J gene TRBJ1-2; possibly TRBD1 for D (5 bases). Here the CDR3 reads CTCSADGASNSDYTF. The part of the CDR3 DNA that was read is TGCACCTGCAGTGCAGATGGGGCCTCAAACTCCGACTACACC.